This T cell receptor (beta chain) derives from a study of cytomegalovirus exposure and HLA in healthy donors. PCR primers comprised 60 Vbeta and 13 Jbeta primers. The protocol was immunoSEQ multiplex PCR, while the TCRdb copy is restricted to in-frame clones and leaves out a portion. The table has 150,000 to 180,000 clones, more than 75% seen once. This clone came up a few times. Its antigen is not known. Study-level points and caveats: There were approximately 150 TCR beta chains listed as cytomegalovirus-associated.

This clonotype originated in a young man in good health and CMV-seropositive. The sequenced sample was PBMCs.

CDR3 DNA: TGTGCCAGTAGTACTCAACAGGGGGCTAATCAGCCCCAGCATTTT. Translating it yields CASSTQQGANQPQHF. The chain joins TRBV19 to TRBJ1-5; 9 bases match TRBD1. CDR1 is LNHDA, CDR2 SQIVND, per germline (reference sequence). Losses at the gene ends were 4 bases for V and 4 bases for J; bases not matched to a gene: 5. This CDR3 is built from 15 residues.